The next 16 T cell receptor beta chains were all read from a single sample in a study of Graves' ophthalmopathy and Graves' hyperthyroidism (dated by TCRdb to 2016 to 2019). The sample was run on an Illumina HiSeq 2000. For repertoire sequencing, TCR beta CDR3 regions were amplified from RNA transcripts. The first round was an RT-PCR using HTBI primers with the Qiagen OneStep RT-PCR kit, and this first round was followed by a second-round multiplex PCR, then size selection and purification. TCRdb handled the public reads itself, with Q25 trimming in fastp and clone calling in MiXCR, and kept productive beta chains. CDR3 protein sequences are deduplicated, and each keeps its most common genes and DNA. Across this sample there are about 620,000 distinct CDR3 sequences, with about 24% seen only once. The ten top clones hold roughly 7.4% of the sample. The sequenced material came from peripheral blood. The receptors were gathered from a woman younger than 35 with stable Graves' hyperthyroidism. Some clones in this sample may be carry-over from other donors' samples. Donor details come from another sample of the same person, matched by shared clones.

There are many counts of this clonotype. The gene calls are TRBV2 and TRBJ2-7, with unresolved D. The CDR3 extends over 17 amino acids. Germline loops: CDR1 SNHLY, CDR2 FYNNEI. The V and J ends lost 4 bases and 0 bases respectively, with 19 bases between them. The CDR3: CASSVGPGQESSYEQYF. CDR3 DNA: TGTGCCAGCAGTGTTGGGCCAGGTCAGGAATCCTCCTACGAGCAGTACTTC.

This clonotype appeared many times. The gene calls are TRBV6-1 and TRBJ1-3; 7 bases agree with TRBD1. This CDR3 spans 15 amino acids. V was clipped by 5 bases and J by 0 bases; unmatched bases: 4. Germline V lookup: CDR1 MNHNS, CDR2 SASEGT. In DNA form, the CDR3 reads TGTGCCAGCAGTAGGGACAGCTACTCTGGAAACACCATATATTTT. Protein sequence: CASSRDSYSGNTIYF.

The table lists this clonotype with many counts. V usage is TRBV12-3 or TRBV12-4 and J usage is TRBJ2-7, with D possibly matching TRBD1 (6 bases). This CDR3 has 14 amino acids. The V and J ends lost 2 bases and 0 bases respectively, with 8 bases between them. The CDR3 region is CASSLWDNSYEQYF. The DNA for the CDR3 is TGTGCCAGCAGTTTATGGGACAACTCCTACGAGCAGTACTTC.

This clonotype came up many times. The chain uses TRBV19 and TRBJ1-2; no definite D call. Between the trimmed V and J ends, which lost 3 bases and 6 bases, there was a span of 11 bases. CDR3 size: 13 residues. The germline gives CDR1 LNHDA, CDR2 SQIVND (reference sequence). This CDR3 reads CASSISPKNGYTF. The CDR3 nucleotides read TGTGCCAGTAGTATTTCACCTAAAAATGGCTACACCTTC.

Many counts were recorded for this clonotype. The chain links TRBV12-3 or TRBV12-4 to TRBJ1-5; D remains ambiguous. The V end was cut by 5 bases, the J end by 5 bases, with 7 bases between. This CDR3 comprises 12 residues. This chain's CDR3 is CASSPPYQPQHF. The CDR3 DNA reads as TGTGCCAGCAGTCCACCTTATCAGCCCCAGCATTTT.

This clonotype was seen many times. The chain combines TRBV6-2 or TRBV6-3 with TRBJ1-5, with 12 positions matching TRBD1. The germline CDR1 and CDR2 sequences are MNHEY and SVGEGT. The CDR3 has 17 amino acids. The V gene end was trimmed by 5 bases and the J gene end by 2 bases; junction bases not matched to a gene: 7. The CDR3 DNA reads TGTGCCAGCAGTGGGGACAGGGGGCTAAGAGGCAATCAGCCCCAGCATTTT. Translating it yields CASSGDRGLRGNQPQHF.

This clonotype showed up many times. CDR3 region: CASAQGGGELFF. The DNA for the CDR3 is TGTGCTAGTGCTCAAGGTGGCGGGGAGCTGTTTTTT. The rearrangement joins TRBV12-5 to TRBJ2-2; the D is unclear. The CDR3 has 12 amino acids. Germline V CDR1 and CDR2: LGHNT, FRNRAP. Trimming shortened V by 7 bases and J by 7 bases, and 10 bases separated the two germline ends.

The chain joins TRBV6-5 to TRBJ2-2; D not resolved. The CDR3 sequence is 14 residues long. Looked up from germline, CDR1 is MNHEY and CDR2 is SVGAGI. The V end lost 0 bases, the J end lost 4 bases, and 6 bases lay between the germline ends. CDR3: CASSYSGFTGELFF. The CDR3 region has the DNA TGTGCCAGCAGTTACTCAGGTTTCACCGGGGAGCTGTTTTTT.

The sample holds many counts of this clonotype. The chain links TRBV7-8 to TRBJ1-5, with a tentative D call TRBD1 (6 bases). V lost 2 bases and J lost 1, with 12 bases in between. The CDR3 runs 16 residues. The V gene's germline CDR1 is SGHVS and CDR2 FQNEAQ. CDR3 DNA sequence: TGTGCCAGCAGCTTACACAGGGAAGTGAGCAATCAGCCCCAGCATTTT. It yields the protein CASSLHREVSNQPQHF.

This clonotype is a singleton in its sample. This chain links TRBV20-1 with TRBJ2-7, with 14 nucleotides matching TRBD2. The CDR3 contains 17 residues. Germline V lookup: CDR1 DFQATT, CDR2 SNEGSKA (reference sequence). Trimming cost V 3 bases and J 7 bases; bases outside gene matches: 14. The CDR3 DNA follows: TGCAGTGCTAGCTTAGAGGGGGGACTAGCGGGAGTAGGTGAGCAGTACTTC. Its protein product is CSASLEGGLAGVGEQYF.

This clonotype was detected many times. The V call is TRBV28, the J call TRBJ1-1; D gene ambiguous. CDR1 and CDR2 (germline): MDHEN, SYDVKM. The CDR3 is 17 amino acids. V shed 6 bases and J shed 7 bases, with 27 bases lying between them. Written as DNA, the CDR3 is TGTGCCAGCAGAAAGTCCCGGTTTATTTGGGAGGGAGATGAAGCTTTCTTT. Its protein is CASRKSRFIWEGDEAFF.

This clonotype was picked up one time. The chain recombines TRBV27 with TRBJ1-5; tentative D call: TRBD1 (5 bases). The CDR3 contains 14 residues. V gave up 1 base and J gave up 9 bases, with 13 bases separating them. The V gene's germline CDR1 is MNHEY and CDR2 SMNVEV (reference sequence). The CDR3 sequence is CASSLYGGTGPQHF. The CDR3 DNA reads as TGTGCCAGCAGTTTATATGGGGGGACGGGGCCCCAGCATTTT.

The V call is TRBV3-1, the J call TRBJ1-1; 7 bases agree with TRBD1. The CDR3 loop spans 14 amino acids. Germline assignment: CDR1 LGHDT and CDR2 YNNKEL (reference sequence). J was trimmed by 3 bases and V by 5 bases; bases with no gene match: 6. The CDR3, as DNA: TGTGCCAGCAGCGCTAGTGACAGGGACACTGAAGCTTTCTTT. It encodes CASSASDRDTEAFF.

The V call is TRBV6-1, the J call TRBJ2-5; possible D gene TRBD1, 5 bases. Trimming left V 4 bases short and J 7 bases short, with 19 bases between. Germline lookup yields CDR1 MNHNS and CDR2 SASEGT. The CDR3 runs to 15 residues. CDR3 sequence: CASSALTALFGTQYF. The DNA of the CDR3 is TGTGCCAGCAGTGCTCTGACAGCCCTCTTTGGGACCCAGTACTTC.

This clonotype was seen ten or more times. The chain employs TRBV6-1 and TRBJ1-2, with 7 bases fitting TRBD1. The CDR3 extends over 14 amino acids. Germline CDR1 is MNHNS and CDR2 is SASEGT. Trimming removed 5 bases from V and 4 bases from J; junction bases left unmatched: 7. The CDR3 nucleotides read TGTGCCAGCAGTCAAAGGGACAGCCTCTATGGCTACACCTTC. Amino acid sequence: CASSQRDSLYGYTF.

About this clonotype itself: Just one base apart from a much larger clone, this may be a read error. CDR3 in DNA: TGCACTGCTGGCACCGGGACAGCTAGAGAGACCCAGTACTTC. It yields the protein CTAGTGTARETQYF. The chain carries TRBV20-1 and TRBJ2-5; 7 bases line up with TRBD1. This CDR3 is built from 14 residues. Germline V lookup: CDR1 DFQATT, CDR2 SNEGSKA (reference sequence).